The rows below give T cell receptor beta chains drawn from one sample of a study of identical twins. Using its own MiXCR run on the 5' RACE reads, TCRdb lists one record per CDR3 protein. Counted here are 450,000 or so distinct CDR3 sequences, around 24% occurring once; the ten biggest clones make up around 3%. These same data were also listed under a study on T cells expressing NK-cell markers.

The sample taken for sequencing was CD4+ T cells sorted from blood. These receptors all come from a woman aged 18-29 years in good health. CDR3s include the opening cysteine and the closing phenylalanine or tryptophan. D genes are given only for firm matches. A clone size is listed for some rows: how often the clone was seen (once, few, many), or a class if it is expanded.

few	TRBV7-2	TRBD2	TRBJ2-1	CASSLALAGGYEQFF	TGTGCCAGCAGCTTAGCTTTAGCGGGAGGGTATGAGCAGTTCTTC
NA	TRBV10-2	NA	TRBJ1-2	CASSEPGTTVIGYTF	TGCGCCAGCAGTGAACCCGGGACTACCGTAATTGGCTACACCTTC
NA	TRBV2	NA	TRBJ1-4	CASQRGGKEKLFF	TGTGCCAGCCAAAGGGGAGGGAAAGAAAAACTGTTTTTT
NA	TRBV5-1	NA	TRBJ2-5	CASSSRLGVETQYF	TGCGCCAGCAGCTCCCGACTAGGCGTGGAGACCCAGTACTTC
NA	TRBV15	NA	TRBJ2-7	CATSSGQRQYEQYF	TGTGCCACCAGCAGCGGCCAGCGGCAGTACGAGCAGTACTTC
few	TRBV5-6	NA	TRBJ2-5	CASSSDWQETQYF	TGTGCCAGCAGCTCGGACTGGCAAGAGACCCAGTACTTC
many	TRBV10-3	NA	TRBJ2-1	CAISTRDEQFF	TGTGCCATCAGCACTAGAGATGAGCAGTTCTTC
NA	TRBV6-4	TRBD2	TRBJ2-1	CASSDSGGRAVNEQFF	TGTGCCAGCAGTGACTCTGGCGGGAGGGCCGTCAATGAGCAGTTCTTC
NA	TRBV5-5	NA	TRBJ2-5	CASSLENPGALQETQYF	TGTGCCAGCAGCTTGGAGAACCCTGGGGCCCTACAAGAGACCCAGTACTTC
few	TRBV7-9	NA	TRBJ2-7	CASSWRDAGKEHF	TGTGCCAGCAGCTGGAGGGACGCTGGGAAGGAGCACTTC
many	TRBV20-1	NA	TRBJ1-1	CSARRAHTRSEAFF	TGCAGTGCTCGCCGGGCACACACACGTTCGGAAGCTTTCTTT
few	TRBV5-1	NA	TRBJ1-4	CASSTATNEKLFF	TGCGCCAGCAGCACCGCAACTAATGAAAAACTGTTTTTT
many	TRBV5-1	NA	TRBJ2-1	CASSFGSDGEQFF	TGCGCCAGCAGCTTTGGTAGCGACGGGGAGCAGTTCTTC
few	TRBV12-3/TRBV12-4	NA	TRBJ2-5	CASRPQGPIQETQYF	TGTGCCAGCAGGCCACAGGGTCCGATTCAAGAGACCCAGTACTTC
NA	TRBV5-1	NA	TRBJ2-2	CASSPGRMNTGELFF	TGCGCCAGCAGTCCGGGACGTATGAACACCGGGGAGCTGTTTTTT
few	TRBV25-1	TRBD1	TRBJ1-1	CASSEPGQANTEAFF	TGTGCCAGCAGTGAACCGGGACAGGCTAACACTGAAGCTTTCTTT
few	TRBV20-1	NA	TRBJ2-1	CSARSGGSYNEQFF	TGCAGTGCTCGTAGCGGTGGGTCCTACAATGAGCAGTTCTTC
NA	TRBV7-2	TRBD2	TRBJ2-3	CASSFGGGDSEYF	TGTGCCAGCAGCTTTGGGGGGGGGGATTCGGAGTATTTT
few	TRBV20-1	TRBD1	TRBJ2-2	CSARDPQGHTGELFF	TGCAGTGCTAGAGACCCACAGGGGCACACCGGGGAGCTGTTTTTT
many	TRBV20-1	NA	TRBJ2-1	CSARRTPYNEQFF	TGCAGTGCTAGGAGGACTCCCTACAATGAGCAGTTCTTC
NA	TRBV20-1	TRBD2	TRBJ2-3	CSARPSLAGPDTQYF	TGCAGTGCTAGACCCTCCCTAGCGGGACCAGATACGCAGTATTTT
NA	TRBV14	NA	TRBJ2-7	CASSQAAEQYF	TGTGCCAGCAGCCAAGCGGCAGAGCAGTACTTC
NA	TRBV20-1	NA	TRBJ2-3	CSASRWGHTQYF	TGCAGTGCTAGTCGGTGGGGACATACGCAGTATTTT
NA	TRBV11-2	NA	TRBJ2-3	CASSFERPDTQYF	TGTGCCAGCAGCTTTGAACGGCCAGATACGCAGTATTTT
few	TRBV7-2	NA	TRBJ2-3	CASSLATVTAMKDTQYF	TGTGCCAGCAGCTTAGCGACGGTGACCGCGATGAAAGATACGCAGTATTTT
NA	TRBV20-1	NA	TRBJ1-5	CSARFDLNQPQHF	TGCAGTGCTAGATTTGACCTCAATCAGCCCCAGCATTTT
few	TRBV20-1	TRBD2	TRBJ2-3	CSASGGAADTQYF	TGCAGTGCTAGCGGGGGGGCAGCAGATACGCAGTATTTT
NA	TRBV10-2	NA	TRBJ2-1	CASSKTSGGNEQFF	TGCGCCAGCAGTAAGACCTCTGGAGGCAATGAGCAGTTCTTC